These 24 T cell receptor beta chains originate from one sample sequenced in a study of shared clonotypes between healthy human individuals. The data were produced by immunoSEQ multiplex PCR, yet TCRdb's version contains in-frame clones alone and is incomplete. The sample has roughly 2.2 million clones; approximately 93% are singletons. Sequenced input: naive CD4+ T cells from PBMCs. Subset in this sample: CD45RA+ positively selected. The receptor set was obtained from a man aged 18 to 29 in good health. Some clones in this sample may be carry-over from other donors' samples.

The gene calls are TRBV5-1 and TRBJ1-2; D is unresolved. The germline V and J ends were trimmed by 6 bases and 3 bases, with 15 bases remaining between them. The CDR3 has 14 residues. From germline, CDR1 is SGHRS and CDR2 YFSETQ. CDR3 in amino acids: CASKEQAGDYGYTF. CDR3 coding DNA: TGCGCCAGCAAAGAGCAGGCTGGGGACTATGGCTACACCTTC.

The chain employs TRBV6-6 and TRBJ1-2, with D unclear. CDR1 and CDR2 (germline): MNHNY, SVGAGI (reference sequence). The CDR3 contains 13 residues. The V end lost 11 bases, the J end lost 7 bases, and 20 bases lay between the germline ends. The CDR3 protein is CASSVTHEGGYTF. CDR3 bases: TGTGCCTCTTCTGTTACACACGAGGGTGGCTACACCTTC.

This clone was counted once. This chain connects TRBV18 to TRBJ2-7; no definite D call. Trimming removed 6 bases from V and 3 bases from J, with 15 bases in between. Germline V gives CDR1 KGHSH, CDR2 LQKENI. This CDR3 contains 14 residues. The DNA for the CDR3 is TGTGCCAGCTCCCACAGTCCCCTGATCTACGAGCAGTACTTC. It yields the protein CASSHSPLIYEQYF.

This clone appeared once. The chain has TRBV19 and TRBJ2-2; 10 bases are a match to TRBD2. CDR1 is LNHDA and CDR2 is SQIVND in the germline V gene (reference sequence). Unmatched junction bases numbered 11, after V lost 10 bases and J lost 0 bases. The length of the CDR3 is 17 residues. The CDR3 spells CATLGLAGGPNTGELFF. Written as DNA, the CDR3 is TGTGCCACCCTCGGGTTAGCGGGAGGCCCGAACACCGGGGAGCTGTTTTTT.

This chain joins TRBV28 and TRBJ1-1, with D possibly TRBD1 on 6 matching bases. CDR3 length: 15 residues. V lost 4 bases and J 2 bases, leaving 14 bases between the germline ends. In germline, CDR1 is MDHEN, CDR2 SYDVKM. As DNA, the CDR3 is TGTGCCAGCAGTTCAATCGGACAGACCAACACTGAAGCTTTCTTT. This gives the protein CASSSIGQTNTEAFF.

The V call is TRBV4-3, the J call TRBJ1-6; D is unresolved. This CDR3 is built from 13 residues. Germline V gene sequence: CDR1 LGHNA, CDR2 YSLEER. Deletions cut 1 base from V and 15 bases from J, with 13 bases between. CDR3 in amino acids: CASSQVGVAVLHF. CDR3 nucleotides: TGCGCCAGCAGCCAAGTGGGAGTGGCGGTCCTCCACTTT.

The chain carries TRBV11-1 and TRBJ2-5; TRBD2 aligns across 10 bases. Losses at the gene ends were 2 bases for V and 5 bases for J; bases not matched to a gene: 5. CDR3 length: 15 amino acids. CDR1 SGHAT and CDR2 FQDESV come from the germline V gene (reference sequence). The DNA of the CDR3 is TGTGCCAGCAGCTTACTAGCGGGAGCGTCGGAGACCCAGTACTTC. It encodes CASSLLAGASETQYF.

The CDR3: CASSFSGGSTDTQYF. CDR3 DNA: TGTGCCAGCAGCTTTAGCGGAGGTAGCACAGATACGCAGTATTTT. The chain combines TRBV11-2 with TRBJ2-3; the D gene is possibly TRBD2 (6 bases). Trimming stripped 3 bases from V and 0 bases from J, with 10 bases between. This CDR3 has 15 residues. CDR1 is SGHAT and CDR2 is FQNNGV in the germline V gene.

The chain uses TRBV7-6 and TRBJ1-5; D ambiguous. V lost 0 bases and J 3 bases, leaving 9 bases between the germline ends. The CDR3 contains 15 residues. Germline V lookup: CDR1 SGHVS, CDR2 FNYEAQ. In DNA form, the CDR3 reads TGTGCCAGCAGCTTAGCTCTCGGAGACAATCAGCCCCAGCATTTT. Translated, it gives CASSLALGDNQPQHF. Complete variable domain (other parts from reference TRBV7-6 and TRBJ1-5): GAGVSQSPRYKVTKRGQDVALRCDPISGHVSLYWYRQALGQGPEFLTYFNYEAQQDKSGLPNDRFSAERPEGSISTLTIQRTEQRDSAMYRCASSLALGDNQPQHFGDGTRLSIL.

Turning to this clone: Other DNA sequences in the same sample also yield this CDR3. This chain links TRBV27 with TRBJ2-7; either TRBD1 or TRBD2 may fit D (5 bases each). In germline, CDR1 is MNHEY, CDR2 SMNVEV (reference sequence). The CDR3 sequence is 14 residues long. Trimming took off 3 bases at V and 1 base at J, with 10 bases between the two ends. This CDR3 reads CASSFRDGSYEQYF. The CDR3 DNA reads TGTGCCAGCAGTTTCCGGGACGGATCCTACGAGCAGTACTTC.

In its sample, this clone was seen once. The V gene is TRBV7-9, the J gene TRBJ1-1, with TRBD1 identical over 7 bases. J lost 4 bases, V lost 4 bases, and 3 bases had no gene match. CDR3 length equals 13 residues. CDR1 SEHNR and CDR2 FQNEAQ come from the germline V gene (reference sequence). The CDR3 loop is CASSSRTGTEAFF. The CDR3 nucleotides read TGTGCCAGCAGCTCCCGGACAGGCACTGAAGCTTTCTTT.

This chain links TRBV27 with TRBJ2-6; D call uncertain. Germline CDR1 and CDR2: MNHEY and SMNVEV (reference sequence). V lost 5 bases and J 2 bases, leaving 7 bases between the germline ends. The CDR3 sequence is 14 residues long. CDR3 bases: TGTGCCAGCAGTCCGACCGCTGGGGCCAACGTCCTGACTTTC. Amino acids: CASSPTAGANVLTF.

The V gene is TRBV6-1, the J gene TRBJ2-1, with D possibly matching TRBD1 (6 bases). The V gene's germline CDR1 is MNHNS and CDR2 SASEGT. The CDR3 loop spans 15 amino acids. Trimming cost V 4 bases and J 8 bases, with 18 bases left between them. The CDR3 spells CASSGNRAGSDEQFF. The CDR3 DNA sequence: TGTGCCAGCAGTGGGAACAGGGCAGGTTCGGATGAGCAGTTCTTC.

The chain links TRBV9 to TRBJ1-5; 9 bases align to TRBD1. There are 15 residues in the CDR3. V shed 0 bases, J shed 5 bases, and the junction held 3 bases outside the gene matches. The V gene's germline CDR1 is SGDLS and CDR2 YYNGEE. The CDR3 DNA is TGTGCCAGCAGCGTAGGGACAGGGGAATATCAGCCCCAGCATTTT. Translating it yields CASSVGTGEYQPQHF. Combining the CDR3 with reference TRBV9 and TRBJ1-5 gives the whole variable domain DSGVTQTPKHLITATGQRVTLRCSPRSGDLSVYWYQQSLDQGLQFLIQYYNGEERAKGNILERFSAQQFPDLHSELNLSSLELGDSALYFCASSVGTGEYQPQHFGDGTRLSIL.

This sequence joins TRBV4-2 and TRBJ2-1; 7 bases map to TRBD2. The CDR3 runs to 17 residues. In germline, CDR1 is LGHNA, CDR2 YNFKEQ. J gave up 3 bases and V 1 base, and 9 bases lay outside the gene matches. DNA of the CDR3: TGTGCCAGCAGCCAAGGGGGTCGCGGGAGCCTCTACAATGAGCAGTTCTTC. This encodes CASSQGGRGSLYNEQFF.

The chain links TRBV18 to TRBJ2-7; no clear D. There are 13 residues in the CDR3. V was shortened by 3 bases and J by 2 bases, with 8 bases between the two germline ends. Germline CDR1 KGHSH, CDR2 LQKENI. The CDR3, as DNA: TGTGCCAGCTCACCGCTACTTACCTACGAGCAGTACTTC. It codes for CASSPLLTYEQYF.

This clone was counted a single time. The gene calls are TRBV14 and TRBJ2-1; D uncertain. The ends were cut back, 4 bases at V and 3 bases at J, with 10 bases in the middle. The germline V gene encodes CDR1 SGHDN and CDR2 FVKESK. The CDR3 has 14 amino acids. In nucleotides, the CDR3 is TGTGCCAGCAGCCCGTCGACCGGCTACAATGAGCAGTTCTTC. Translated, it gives CASSPSTGYNEQFF.

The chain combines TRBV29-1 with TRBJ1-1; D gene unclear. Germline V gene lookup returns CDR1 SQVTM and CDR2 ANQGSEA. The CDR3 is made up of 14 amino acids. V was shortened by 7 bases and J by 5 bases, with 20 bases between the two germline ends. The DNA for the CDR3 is TGCAGCGCCACTCCGGGGAGCATGCGGACTGAAGCTTTCTTT. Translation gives CSATPGSMRTEAFF.

The CDR3 reads CSVEALGKAFF. The CDR3 bases are TGCAGCGTTGAGGCCCTCGGAAAAGCTTTCTTT. This chain uses TRBV29-1 with TRBJ1-1; D ambiguous. Trimming cost V 3 bases and J 9 bases, with 11 bases left between them. Germline CDR1 is SQVTM and CDR2 is ANQGSEA. The CDR3 covers 11 residues.

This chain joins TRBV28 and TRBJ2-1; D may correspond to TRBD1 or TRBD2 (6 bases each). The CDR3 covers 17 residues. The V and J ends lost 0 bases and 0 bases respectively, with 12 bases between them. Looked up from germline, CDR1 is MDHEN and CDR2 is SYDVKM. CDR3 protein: CASSLWGAGSSYNEQFF. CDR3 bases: TGTGCCAGCAGTTTATGGGGGGCGGGGAGCTCCTACAATGAGCAGTTCTTC.

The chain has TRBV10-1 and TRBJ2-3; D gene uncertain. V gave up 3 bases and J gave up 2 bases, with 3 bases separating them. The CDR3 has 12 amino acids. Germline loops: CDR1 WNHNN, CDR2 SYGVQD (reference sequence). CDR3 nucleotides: TGCGCCAGCAGTGACCCCACAGATACGCAGTATTTT. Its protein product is CASSDPTDTQYF.

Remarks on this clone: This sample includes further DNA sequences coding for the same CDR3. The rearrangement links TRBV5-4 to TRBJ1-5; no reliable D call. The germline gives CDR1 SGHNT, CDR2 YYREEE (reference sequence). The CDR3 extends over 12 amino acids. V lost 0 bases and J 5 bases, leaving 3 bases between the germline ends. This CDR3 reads CASSLDDQPQHF. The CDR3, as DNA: TGTGCCAGCAGCTTGGACGATCAGCCCCAGCATTTT. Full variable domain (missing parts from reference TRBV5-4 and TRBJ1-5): ETGVTQSPTHLIKTRGQQVTLRCSSQSGHNTVSWYQQALGQGPQFIFQYYREEENGRGNFPPRFSGLQFPNYSSELNVNALELDDSALYLCASSLDDQPQHFGDGTRLSIL.

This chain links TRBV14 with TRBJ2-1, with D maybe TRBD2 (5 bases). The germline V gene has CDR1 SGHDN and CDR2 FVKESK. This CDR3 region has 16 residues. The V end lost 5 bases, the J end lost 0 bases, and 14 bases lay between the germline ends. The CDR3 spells CASSGRADLSYNEQFF. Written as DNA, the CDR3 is TGTGCCAGCAGCGGGAGAGCGGACCTCTCCTACAATGAGCAGTTCTTC.

Here the CDR3 reads CASSLAPLGQGYNEQFF. The DNA for the CDR3 is TGCGCCAGCAGCTTGGCCCCCTTGGGACAGGGCTACAATGAGCAGTTCTTC. V usage is TRBV5-1 and J usage is TRBJ2-1, with 9 bases matching TRBD1. The CDR3 consists of 17 residues. V lost 0 bases and J lost 3; bases outside the gene matches: 7. CDR1 SGHRS and CDR2 YFSETQ come from the germline V gene.